This TCR beta chain was observed in a study of cytomegalovirus exposure and HLA in healthy donors. PCR employed 60 Vbeta and 13 Jbeta primers. Using immunoSEQ multiplex PCR, the repertoire was profiled, and TCRdb retains in-frame clones only, with some absent. The table lists about 120,000 clones, 65% to 80% of them singletons, with 2.5% to 3% in the top ten. The CDR3 extends over 13 amino acids. V dropped 10 bases and J dropped 6; count of bases not matched to a gene: 8. Germline-derived CDR1 and CDR2 are MDHEN and SYDVKM. This TCR was sampled from a woman between 55 and 75 years old in good health and CMV-seropositive. The specimen was PBMCs. The chain has TRBV28 and TRBJ2-7; TRBD1 agrees at 11 bases. This CDR3 reads CATGRGQGGEQYF. CDR3 nucleotides: TGTGCCACCGGCCGGGGACAGGGGGGCGAGCAGTACTTC. Full variable domain (outside the CDR3, taken from reference TRBV28 and TRBJ2-7): DVKVTQSSRYLVKRTGEKVFLECVQDMDHENMFWYRQDPGLGLRLIYFSYDVKMKEKGDIPEGYSVSREKKERFSLILESASTNQTSMYLCATGRGQGGEQYFGPGTRLTVT.